The 24 T cell receptor beta chains below all came from one sample that was sequenced in a study of response to subunit inactivated influenza vaccine. TCRdb reanalysed the RT-PCR reads using MiXCR and keeps one entry per CDR3 protein. Of about 180,000 distinct CDR3 sequences in the sample, about 9% were seen once. Source: non-naive T cells sorted from PBMCs, taken on the day of vaccination. These receptors all stem from a man aged 50 to 60 who received an inactivated influenza vaccine.

This clonotype has more than one count but fewer than ten. The junction departs from the called germline gene at one end, perhaps through a read error. The chain links TRBV7-8 to TRBJ2-7; possibly TRBD1 for D (6 bases). Germline CDR1 and CDR2: SGHVS and FQNEAQ. The CDR3 runs to 14 residues. DNA for the CDR3: TGTGCCAGCACCCTACAGGGAATCTCCCACGAGCAGTACTTC. It is translated as CASTLQGISHEQYF.

A few counts support this clonotype. The chain combines TRBV18 with TRBJ1-6; D not certain. Germline CDR1 is KGHSH and CDR2 is LQKENI. The CDR3 is 12 amino acids. Between the trimmed V and J ends, which lost 3 bases and 9 bases, there was a span of 6 bases. The DNA of the CDR3 is TGTGCCAGCTCACCGCGGGGTTCACCCCTCCACTTT. It is translated as CASSPRGSPLHF.

This clonotype was seen ten or more times. The rearrangement links TRBV10-3 to TRBJ2-2, with 10 bases matching TRBD1. Germline V CDR1 and CDR2: ENHRY, SYGVKD. This CDR3 is built from 18 residues. V lost 5 bases and J lost 0; bases outside the gene matches: 9. CDR3 coding DNA: TGTGCCATCAGTAATCCGATTGGGACAGGGGCGAACACCGGGGAGCTGTTTTTT. Its protein is CAISNPIGTGANTGELFF.

This rearrangement joins TRBV19 to TRBJ2-1; TRBD2 aligns across 8 bases. Germline CDR1 LNHDA, CDR2 SQIVND (reference sequence). The CDR3 is made up of 16 amino acids. With 7 bases clipped from V and 0 bases from J, the junction kept 8 bases outside the gene matches. CDR3 bases: TGTGCCAGTAATCGAAACGGGAGGGCCTCCTACAATGAGCAGTTCTTC. Translating it yields CASNRNGRASYNEQFF.

This clonotype was picked up a small number of times. V usage is TRBV3-1 and J usage is TRBJ2-1; 14 bases match TRBD2. V lost 4 bases and J lost 7; bases outside the gene matches: 9. The CDR3 extends over 17 amino acids. The germline gives CDR1 LGHDT, CDR2 YNNKEL (reference sequence). CDR3 residues: CASSLGLAGGLLNEQFF. In nucleotides, the CDR3 is TGTGCCAGCAGCCTAGGACTAGCGGGGGGCCTGTTGAATGAGCAGTTCTTC.

This clonotype was seen repeatedly, ten times or more. V usage is TRBV18 and J usage is TRBJ2-1; D not resolved. Germline V gene sequence: CDR1 KGHSH, CDR2 LQKENI. This CDR3 comprises 12 residues. V was cut by 3 bases and J by 5 bases, with 5 bases left in between. The CDR3 region is CASSPQNNEQFF. Written as DNA, the CDR3 is TGTGCCAGCTCACCGCAGAACAATGAGCAGTTCTTC.

The rearrangement joins TRBV6-1 to TRBJ2-5, with D maybe TRBD2 (7 bases). V lost 1 base to trimming and J lost 5 bases, with 14 bases between them. CDR3 length: 15 residues. The germline CDR1 and CDR2 sequences are MNHNS and SASEGT. In nucleotides, the CDR3 is TGTGCCAGCAGTGAAGGGGGAGGGGGTCCGGAGACCCAGTACTTC. Its translation: CASSEGGGGPETQYF.

This clonotype was observed many times. The chain employs TRBV4-2 and TRBJ2-5; D perhaps matches TRBD1 (6 bases). Germline V lookup: CDR1 LGHNA, CDR2 YNFKEQ. The CDR3 contains 16 residues. V was cut by 2 bases and J by 4 bases, with 17 bases left in between. CDR3 nucleotide sequence: TGTGCCAGCAGCCAATACCGGGACACCAGACCAGAGACCCAGTACTTC. Its protein product is CASSQYRDTRPETQYF.

This CDR3 is CASSDRGLVNQPQHF. CDR3 nucleotide sequence: TGTGCCAGCAGCGACAGGGGCCTGGTCAATCAGCCCCAGCATTTT. The rearrangement links TRBV12-3 or TRBV12-4 to TRBJ1-5; 8 positions agree with TRBD1. V was pared by 6 bases and J by 3 bases, with 7 bases of the junction left unmatched. This CDR3 comprises 15 residues.

This clonotype was counted a single time. CDR3 in amino acids: CASSTRQGAAKNIQYF. The CDR3 DNA reads as TGTGCCAGCAGCACAAGACAGGGGGCGGCCAAAAACATTCAGTACTTC. The chain employs TRBV7-2 and TRBJ2-4; 10 bases align to TRBD1. The CDR3 totals 16 residues. Germline assignment: CDR1 SGHTA and CDR2 FQGNSA. V lost 5 bases to trimming and J lost 1 base; unmatched junction nucleotides: 5.

The gene calls are TRBV7-2 and TRBJ2-7, with TRBD1 matching 10 bases. CDR1 is SGHTA, CDR2 FQGNSA, per germline. Losses at the gene ends were 4 bases for V and 7 bases for J; bases not matched to a gene: 13. The CDR3 covers 16 residues. The CDR3 here is CASSWGQGRATREQYF. The CDR3 DNA is TGTGCCAGCAGCTGGGGACAGGGGCGAGCGACAAGGGAGCAGTACTTC. Full variable domain (outside the CDR3, taken from reference TRBV7-2 and TRBJ2-7): GAGVSQSPSNKVTEKGKDVELRCDPISGHTALYWYRQSLGQGLEFLIYFQGNSAPDKSGLPSDRFSAERTGGSVSTLTIQRTQQEDSAVYLCASSWGQGRATREQYFGPGTRLTVT.

This clonotype was detected many times. This CDR3 is CASSFGGIAGELFF. CDR3 nucleotide sequence: TGTGCCAGCAGTTTCGGAGGGATCGCCGGGGAGCTGTTTTTT. The rearrangement uses TRBV28 and TRBJ2-2, with D tentatively TRBD2 (6 bases). CDR1 MDHEN and CDR2 SYDVKM come from the germline V gene. Trimming cost V 3 bases and J 6 bases, with 11 bases left between them. The CDR3 sequence is 14 residues long. Combining the CDR3 with reference TRBV28 and TRBJ2-2 gives the whole variable domain DVKVTQSSRYLVKRTGEKVFLECVQDMDHENMFWYRQDPGLGLRLIYFSYDVKMKEKGDIPEGYSVSREKKERFSLILESASTNQTSMYLCASSFGGIAGELFFGEGSRLTVL.

This clonotype was detected a few times. The chain combines TRBV20-1 with TRBJ2-7; perhaps D is TRBD1 or TRBD2 (5 bases each). Germline lookup yields CDR1 DFQATT and CDR2 SNEGSKA (reference sequence). The V gene lost 3 bases and the J gene lost 7 bases, with 16 bases spanning the gap. The CDR3 spans 13 residues. The CDR3 region is CSARPGARLEQYF. The DNA of the CDR3 is TGCAGTGCTAGGCCCGGGGCAAGATTAGAGCAGTACTTC.

This clonotype was seen a few times. The chain is built from TRBV6-2 or TRBV6-3 and TRBJ2-2, with 10 nucleotides matching TRBD2. Germline trimming cut 4 bases from V and 0 bases from J; bases unmatched to any gene: 5. CDR1 is MNHEY, CDR2 SVGEGT, per germline. This CDR3 region has 17 residues. CDR3 amino acids: CASSWPSGRANTGELFF. The CDR3 DNA is TGTGCCAGCAGTTGGCCTAGCGGGAGAGCGAACACCGGGGAGCTGTTTTTT.

This chain links TRBV12-3 or TRBV12-4 with TRBJ1-5; TRBD1 agrees at 8 bases. Trimming took 3 bases from V and 14 from J; bases not matched to a gene: 6. CDR3 size: 12 residues. CDR3 bases: TGTGCCAGCAGTTTTAGCAAGGGACAGGAGCATTTT. Translation: CASSFSKGQEHF.

This clonotype was found many times. This chain connects TRBV11-2 to TRBJ2-7, with D perhaps assigned TRBD1 or TRBD2 (5 bases each). Germline V gene data show CDR1 as SGHAT and CDR2 as FQNNGV. This CDR3 contains 14 residues. V was cut by 5 bases and J by 3 bases, with 14 bases left in between. CDR3 nucleotides: TGTGCCAGCAGCCCCCGGGACGGAGTCTACGAGCAGTACTTC. It yields the protein CASSPRDGVYEQYF. Combining the CDR3 with reference TRBV11-2 and TRBJ2-7 gives the whole variable domain EAGVAQSPRYKIIEKRQSVAFWCNPISGHATLYWYQQILGQGPKLLIQFQNNGVVDDSQLPKDRFSAERLKGVDSTLKIQPAKLEDSAVYLCASSPRDGVYEQYFGPGTRLTVT.

The chain has TRBV11-2 and TRBJ2-5, with 8 bases aligning to TRBD2. Trimming removed 0 bases from V and 6 bases from J; junction bases left unmatched: 12. From germline, CDR1 is SGHAT and CDR2 FQNNGV. The CDR3 consists of 17 residues. The CDR3 here is CASSLDSRGGIIKTQYF. As DNA, the CDR3 is TGTGCCAGCAGCTTAGATAGTCGGGGGGGCATTATAAAGACCCAGTACTTC. The whole variable domain, filled in from reference TRBV11-2 and TRBJ2-5, reads EAGVAQSPRYKIIEKRQSVAFWCNPISGHATLYWYQQILGQGPKLLIQFQNNGVVDDSQLPKDRFSAERLKGVDSTLKIQPAKLEDSAVYLCASSLDSRGGIIKTQYFGPGTRLLVL.

The chain links TRBV7-2 to TRBJ2-3; 8 bases are shared with TRBD2. V shed 5 bases and J 10 bases; nucleotides not matched to a gene: 17. Germline CDR1 SGHTA, CDR2 FQGNSA. The CDR3 is made up of 16 amino acids. The CDR3 sequence: CASSPREAGGLSAQYF. The CDR3 bases are TGTGCCAGCAGCCCCCGGGAGGCGGGGGGTCTCTCCGCGCAGTATTTT.

The chain recombines TRBV7-2 with TRBJ2-1; D unresolved. The germline V and J ends were trimmed by 5 bases and 6 bases, with 14 bases remaining between them. The CDR3 has 14 residues. Germline V gives CDR1 SGHTA, CDR2 FQGNSA. The CDR3 DNA follows: TGTGCCAGCAGCCCCTTGGGCCCTGGCAATGAGCAGTTCTTC. It encodes CASSPLGPGNEQFF. Full variable domain (remainder filled in from reference TRBV7-2 and TRBJ2-1): GAGVSQSPSNKVTEKGKDVELRCDPISGHTALYWYRQSLGQGLEFLIYFQGNSAPDKSGLPSDRFSAERTGGSVSTLTIQRTQQEDSAVYLCASSPLGPGNEQFFGPGTRLTVL.

In its sample, this clonotype was seen a few times. The rearrangement links TRBV18 to TRBJ2-3; 9 positions agree with TRBD2. The V gene end was trimmed by 0 bases and the J gene end by 2 bases; junction bases not matched to a gene: 3. Germline-derived CDR1 and CDR2 are KGHSH and LQKENI. The CDR3 runs to 16 residues. CDR3 coding DNA: TGTGCCAGCTCACCACCTCCGGGACTAGCCACAGATACGCAGTATTTT. This translates into CASSPPPGLATDTQYF.

This chain connects TRBV5-1 to TRBJ1-1; the D is unclear. Trimming stripped 7 bases from V and 1 base from J, with 11 bases between. The CDR3 is 13 residues long. CDR1 is SGHRS, CDR2 YFSETQ, per germline. CDR3 sequence reads: CASFETGNTEAFF. For the CDR3, the DNA is TGCGCCAGCTTCGAGACGGGGAACACTGAAGCTTTCTTT.

This clonotype appeared many times. The rearrangement joins TRBV4-3 to TRBJ2-2, with D unresolved. The CDR3 spans 14 residues. The germline gives CDR1 LGHNA, CDR2 YSLEER. V lost 1 base and J lost 6, with 9 bases in between. The chain's CDR3 is CASSQVPGSGELFF. The CDR3 DNA sequence: TGCGCCAGCAGCCAAGTCCCGGGTTCCGGGGAGCTGTTTTTT.

This clonotype showed up just a few times. This chain uses TRBV27 with TRBJ1-1; 7 positions match TRBD1. CDR3 length: 14 amino acids. Trimming cost V 6 bases and J 4 bases; bases outside gene matches: 8. Germline V gene lookup returns CDR1 MNHEY and CDR2 SMNVEV (reference sequence). This CDR3 reads CASRRQGGTTEAFF. CDR3 DNA: TGTGCCAGCAGGCGACAGGGAGGCACCACTGAAGCTTTCTTT.

There are a few counts of this clonotype. The chain combines TRBV4-1 with TRBJ2-7; TRBD2 agrees at 15 bases. CDR3 length: 16 amino acids. The germline gives CDR1 MGHRA, CDR2 YSYEKL. The ends lost 3 bases at V and 3 bases at J; junction bases unmatched: 3. CDR3: CASSHGLAGGDYEQYF. DNA for the CDR3: TGCGCCAGCAGCCACGGACTAGCGGGAGGGGACTACGAGCAGTACTTC.